The sequence of this T cell receptor beta chain was determined in a study of spatial heterogeneity in lung cancer (dated by TCRdb to about 2019). As for the study more broadly: More beta-chain than alpha-chain transcripts were consistently detected, likely reflecting higher beta-chain transcript abundance. The study linked features of the TCR repertoire to counts of nonsynonymous mutations, which were determined by whole-exome sequencing of tumor tissue. In the raw uncorrected reads, each unique combination of TCR and UMI appeared more than ten times on average. TCR alpha and beta repertoires were quantitatively compared across multiple tumor regions, matched nontumor lung and blood in non-small cell lung cancer. Both alpha and beta chains were TCR-sequenced in approximately 200 tumor regions, about 69 matched nontumor lung samples and 45 to 60 PBMC samples obtained at surgery. The study at large found these results: Confirming at a functional level the hypothesis that regional TCRs recognize regional mutations was considered to require additional single-cell paired TCR alpha and beta sequencing.

Libraries were made using 5' RACE. Sequencing used a NextSeq 500. The TCR library protocol attached a unique molecular identifier to each TCR cDNA molecule to allow correction of PCR and sequencing errors. Turning to the authors' computational methods: TCR identification, UMI-based error correction and CDR3 extraction were performed with Decombinator tools. TCRs above a frequency of 2 per 1,000, corresponding to the top 1% of the tumor frequency distribution, were defined as expanded. Renyi diversity was calculated using the R vegan package after each repertoire was subsampled 100 times to 5,000 TCRs. CDR3 similarity networks were constructed using string-kernel similarity of amino acid triplets, with links drawn between CDR3s whose pairwise similarity was above 0.82. The public reads were run again by TCRdb, first through fastp at Q25 and then through MiXCR, and only productive beta chains were kept. Rows are unified per CDR3 protein, each entry keeping the most common DNA and genes. These V and J calls derive from TCRdb rather than the authors' analysis. The sample has approximately 4,600 distinct CDR3 sequences on record, about a fifth of them singletons. The ten most abundant clones make up roughly 25% of the sample.

Taken with the paper, the label for time point translates to: sample taken at primary tumor resection. Whole RNA extracted from tumor and nontumor lung tissue, or from cryopreserved PBMC samples, was used for TCR sequencing without cell sorting. The donors were some 72 patients from the lung TRACERx cohort who had early-stage, untreated non-small cell lung cancer. A patient was chosen for TCR sequencing only when enough RNA was available from at least two tumor regions. Before selection, tumor and adjacent nontumor lung specimens were reviewed by a lung pathologist. This clonotype is regarded as medium-sized (0.01 to 0.1%). The antigen it binds to is not known. No much larger clone is present one base from it, and per-base qualities are unavailable. Within a library made for alpha chains, this beta chain is off target, and its count is uninformative. The germline V gene encodes CDR1 DFQATT and CDR2 SNEGSKA (reference sequence). CDR3 length: 16 amino acids, cysteine to phenylalanine. Only the CDR3 portion is preserved as DNA: 48 bases, with reading frame beginning at the first base. V is trimmed back by 7 bases and J by 6 bases, and the junction contains 12 bases that no gene match accounts for.

The material sequenced was normal lung tissue next to the tumor, taken at surgery. Recombination linked TRBV20-1 to TRBJ2-3; TRBD2 matches 14 bases in the middle. This TCR derives from a female donor with early-stage non-small cell lung cancer. CDR3 region: CSGETGTSGRGDTQYF. The sequenced DNA is TGCAGTGGGGAAACCGGGACTAGCGGGAGAGGGGATACGCAGTATTTT.